This TCR beta chain was obtained from a study of early T cells in non-severe SARS-CoV-2 infection. On the study more broadly: Chains from this unsorted whole-blood bulk RNA could not be paired. Study results and limitations: VDJdb matches were skewed toward anti-spike CD8 T cell responses.

Individual cDNA molecules were tagged with unique molecular identifiers. Each CDR3 protein gets one entry after TCRdb re-called the 5' RACE reads with MiXCR. The sample lists roughly 56,000 distinct CDR3 sequences; approximately 11% were seen once. The germline V gene encodes CDR1 DFQATT and CDR2 SNEGSKA (reference sequence). This CDR3 is built from 15 residues. J gave up 4 bases and V 2 bases, and 11 bases lay outside the gene matches. This clonotype showed up just a few times. Its antigen is still unknown. This chain links TRBV20-1 with TRBJ2-7, with 7 bases identical to TRBD1. The clonotype comes from an adult who was a healthcare worker with PCR-confirmed SARS-CoV-2 infection or an uninfected control (not recorded which). Sequenced sample: whole blood. Here the CDR3 DNA reads TGCAGTGCTAGATCCTTCAGGGGGACGGCTTACGAGCAGTACTTC. It translates to CSARSFRGTAYEQYF.